These 20 T cell receptor beta chains share one sample of origin, sequenced in a study of blood T cell repertoires in COVID-19 (dated by TCRdb to about 2020). The method was the immunoSEQ multiplex PCR assay. This is the immuneACCESS table as TCRdb keeps it, with only in-frame sequences that have V and J called. A part of the clones is gone; compared with another copy, unresolved V genes explain less than half, and the rest is unexplained. Recorded for this sample are a few hundred thousand clones; more than 80% of them occurred a single time. About 1% of the sample is in the top ten clones. The sample consisted of PBMCs or T cells enriched from blood (not recorded which). The receptors derive from a young man who had recovered from COVID-19.

The chain carries TRBV4-2 and TRBJ2-7; D is ambiguous. With 0 bases removed from V and 6 bases from J, the gap between germline ends came to 15 bases. This CDR3 is built from 15 residues. CDR1 and CDR2 from the germline V gene are LGHNA and YNFKEQ. The CDR3 here is CASSQDSASLSEQYF. The DNA of the CDR3 is TGTGCCAGCAGCCAAGACAGTGCATCTCTGTCCGAGCAGTACTTC.

This clone appeared a single time. The gene calls are TRBV18 and TRBJ1-1, with D possibly being TRBD1 (6 bases). V was shortened by 6 bases and J by 0 bases, with 11 bases between the two germline ends. Germline-derived CDR1 and CDR2 are KGHSH and LQKENI. CDR3 size: 14 residues. CDR3 coding DNA: TGTGCCAGCTCCCTGGACAGCTTGAACACTGAAGCTTTCTTT. It translates to CASSLDSLNTEAFF.

The table lists this clone with a few counts. The chain employs TRBV6-5 and TRBJ1-2; tentative D call: TRBD1 (5 bases). Germline V gene sequence: CDR1 MNHEY, CDR2 SVGAGI. V shed 4 bases and J shed 6 bases, with 9 bases lying between them. The CDR3 loop spans 12 amino acids. DNA for the CDR3: TGTGCCAGCAGTTCCGACAGCCATGGCTACACCTTC. Translated, it gives CASSSDSHGYTF.

The chain recombines TRBV28 with TRBJ2-2, with TRBD1 matching over 7 bases. V lost 6 bases and J lost 5; bases outside the gene matches: 3. CDR1 is MDHEN and CDR2 is SYDVKM in the germline V gene. The CDR3 loop spans 13 amino acids. The CDR3 DNA sequence: TGTGCCAGCAGAACAGGGGCAACCGGGGAGCTGTTTTTT. This translates into CASRTGATGELFF.

This clone came up once. The genes are TRBV4-2 and TRBJ2-3; 9 bases line up with TRBD1. Looked up from germline, CDR1 is LGHNA and CDR2 is YNFKEQ. CDR3 length: 17 residues. V was pared by 3 bases and J by 3 bases, with 10 bases of the junction left unmatched. The CDR3 DNA is TGTGCCAGCAGCCAGCCGATGCCGGGACAGGGAACAGATACGCAGTATTTT. Residues: CASSQPMPGQGTDTQYF.

This chain links TRBV5-1 with TRBJ2-5, with D possibly matching TRBD2 (6 bases). This CDR3 is 18 amino acids long. V lost 0 bases, J lost 5 bases, and 23 bases lay in between. Per the germline V gene, CDR1 is SGHRS and CDR2 is YFSETQ. The CDR3: CASSLVPTGEGILETQYF. CDR3 sequence (DNA): TGCGCCAGCAGCTTGGTCCCTACGGGAGAGGGTATCTTGGAGACCCAGTACTTC.

J is TRBJ1-5 and V is TRBV6-1; D gene ambiguous. This CDR3 is built from 14 residues. The V gene's germline CDR1 is MNHNS and CDR2 SASEGT. With 1 base removed from V and 15 bases from J, the gap between germline ends came to 19 bases. CDR3 in DNA: TGTGCCAGCAGTGAAGTTAAGTCATTACTTATTTTGCATTTT. It codes for CASSEVKSLLILHF.

This CDR3 reads CAITPGSHLNTEAFF. The CDR3 region has the DNA TGTGCCATCACCCCAGGGTCTCACTTGAACACTGAAGCTTTCTTT. This chain uses TRBV10-3 with TRBJ1-1; D perhaps matches TRBD1 (5 bases). Trimming took 7 bases from V and 0 from J, leaving 15 bases between them. Germline V gene lookup returns CDR1 ENHRY and CDR2 SYGVKD. This CDR3 contains 15 residues.

The chain combines TRBV3-1 (or the pseudogene TRBV3-2) with TRBJ2-1, with D perhaps TRBD1 (5 bases). Germline V gene lookup returns CDR1 LGHDT and CDR2 YNNKEL (reference sequence). V was trimmed by 4 bases and J by 10 bases, leaving 14 bases between them. CDR3 length: 13 amino acids. DNA for the CDR3: TGTGCCAGCAGCCTAAGGGGCTCTGGCGAGCAGTTCTTC. Translated, it gives CASSLRGSGEQFF.

The rearrangement uses TRBV5-1 and TRBJ1-4; no clear D gene. Trimming took off 1 base at V and 7 bases at J, with 8 bases between the two ends. Germline V gene data show CDR1 as SGHRS and CDR2 as YFSETQ. This CDR3 spans 13 amino acids. The CDR3 region has the DNA TGCGCCAGCAGCTTGCGGGGAGGTGAAAAACTGTTTTTT. As protein: CASSLRGGEKLFF.

The V gene is TRBV6-5, the J gene TRBJ1-6; 7 bases map to TRBD1. The CDR3 consists of 14 residues. V trimming: 3 bases; J trimming: 6 bases; junction bases outside the gene matches: 2. Germline V gene lookup returns CDR1 MNHEY and CDR2 SVGAGI. As DNA, the CDR3 is TGTGCCAGCAGTTATCGACAGGGTAATTCACCCCTCCACTTT. Its protein is CASSYRQGNSPLHF.

This chain links TRBV7-9 with TRBJ2-5; 7 bases map to TRBD1. The CDR3 totals 13 residues. With V trimmed by 6 bases and J by 5 bases, 6 bases remained unmatched. CDR1 and CDR2 (germline): SEHNR, FQNEAQ (reference sequence). The CDR3 nucleotides read TGTGCCAGCAGGCCTACAGGGGCCGAGACCCAGTACTTC. It encodes CASRPTGAETQYF.

The chain uses TRBV30 and TRBJ2-5; D is possibly TRBD1 (6 bases). CDR3 length: 12 residues. Germline V gene sequence: CDR1 GTSNPN, CDR2 SVGIG (reference sequence). V was pared by 4 bases and J by 6 bases, with 12 bases between. The DNA for the CDR3 is TGTGCCTGGAACAGGGTCGGGAAGACCCAGTACTTC. It codes for CAWNRVGKTQYF.

As for this clone: Other nucleotide sequences from this sample produce the same CDR3. The chain couples TRBV12-3 or TRBV12-4 to TRBJ1-2, with D tentatively TRBD1 (6 bases). There are 13 residues in the CDR3. V lost 3 bases to trimming and J lost 2 bases, with 7 bases between them. CDR3: CASSLQGNYGYTF. In DNA form, the CDR3 reads TGTGCCAGCAGTTTGCAGGGGAACTATGGCTACACCTTC.

In this sample, this clone turned up once. The chain employs TRBV29-1 and TRBJ2-3; the D is unclear. Deletions cut 5 bases from V and 2 bases from J, with 8 bases between. Per germline, CDR1 SQVTM and CDR2 ANQGSEA. The CDR3 runs to 12 residues. DNA for the CDR3: TGCAGCGTTCACGGTCACACAGATACGCAGTATTTT. This gives the protein CSVHGHTDTQYF.

V usage is TRBV21-1 and J usage is TRBJ1-6; no DNA check was done on the table's D call, TRBD1. TRBV21-1 is classified as a pseudogene. CDR3 length: 12 residues. CDR3 bases: TGTGCCAGCACAGGGGCCCGGTCACCCCTCCACTTT. This encodes CASTGARSPLHF.

This chain joins TRBV6-5 and TRBJ2-5; TRBD2 matches 7 bases. The CDR3 is 14 residues long. In germline, CDR1 is MNHEY, CDR2 SVGAGI. The trim removed 6 bases at V and 5 bases at J, leaving 9 bases unmatched. The CDR3 DNA reads TGTGCCAGCAGCCGGGACTACCCTTTGGAGACCCAGTACTTC. Its protein is CASSRDYPLETQYF.

The chain carries TRBV7-8 and TRBJ1-2; possibly TRBD1 for D (6 bases). Trimming took off 8 bases at V and 5 bases at J, with 21 bases between the two ends. The CDR3 is made up of 15 amino acids. Germline CDR1 and CDR2: SGHVS and FQNEAQ. CDR3 amino acids: CASGGGEQGRYGYTF. CDR3 bases: TGTGCCAGCGGGGGGGGAGAACAGGGCAGATATGGCTACACCTTC.

This chain uses TRBV11-1 with TRBJ1-1; D is perhaps TRBD1 (5 bases). V lost 6 bases, J lost 5 bases, and 16 bases lay in between. The germline V gene has CDR1 SGHAT and CDR2 FQDESV (reference sequence). The CDR3 has 14 residues. Here the CDR3 reads CASSWGVLGTEAFF. CDR3 in DNA: TGTGCCAGCAGTTGGGGGGTGCTTGGGACTGAAGCTTTCTTT.

The chain joins TRBV9 to TRBJ1-1; 9 bases agree with TRBD1. CDR1 and CDR2 (germline): SGDLS, YYNGEE. J lost 6 bases, V lost 3 bases, and 9 bases had no gene match. This CDR3 region has 15 residues. The CDR3 DNA sequence: TGTGCCAGCAGCGCACATTCACAGGGGGCAGCTGAAGCTTTCTTT. Encoded protein: CASSAHSQGAAEAFF. Together with reference TRBV9 and TRBJ1-1, the CDR3 gives the full variable domain: DSGVTQTPKHLITATGQRVTLRCSPRSGDLSVYWYQQSLDQGLQFLIQYYNGEERAKGNILERFSAQQFPDLHSELNLSSLELGDSALYFCASSAHSQGAAEAFFGQGTRLTVV.